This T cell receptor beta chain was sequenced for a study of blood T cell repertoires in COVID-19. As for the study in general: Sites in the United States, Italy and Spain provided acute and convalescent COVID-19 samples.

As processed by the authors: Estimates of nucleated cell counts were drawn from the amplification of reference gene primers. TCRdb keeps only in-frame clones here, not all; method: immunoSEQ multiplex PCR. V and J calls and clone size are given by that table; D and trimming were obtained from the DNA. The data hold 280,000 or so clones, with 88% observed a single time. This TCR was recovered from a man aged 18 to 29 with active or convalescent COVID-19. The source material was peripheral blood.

CDR3 bases: TGTGCCAGCAGCGGCGGCGGGACAGGTATCCCCTACGAGCAGTACTTC. This gives the protein CASSGGGTGIPYEQYF. The chain employs TRBV9 and TRBJ2-7; 8 bases fit TRBD1. CDR1 is SGDLS and CDR2 is YYNGEE in the germline V gene. The CDR3 is 16 residues long. V was clipped by 3 bases and J by 2 bases; unmatched bases: 10.